This T cell receptor beta chain stems from a study of CD8+ T cells in alopecia areata. Across the whole study: Skin was taken from roughly 6-13-month-old C3H/HeJ graft donors that had spontaneous alopecia and grafted onto approximately 7-11-week-old female C3H/HeJ mice. Study-level points and caveats: The study found higher clonality in lesional than normal scalp, especially in alopecia totalis/universalis. Alphabeta T cells residing in normal skin are also sequenced in scalp samples. Compared with mice, patients displayed less clear TCR sharing, possibly for HLA-related reasons.

This CDR3 is built from 14 residues. J gave up 3 bases and V 2 bases, and 3 bases lay outside the gene matches. Germline loops: CDR1 NNHDY, CDR2 SYVADS. The study sorted pooled cutaneous lymph node cells by CD4, CD8alpha, NKG2D, NKG2ACE and other markers. After isolation, RNA underwent reverse transcription to generate cDNA as the sequencing template. Only in-frame clones appear in the TCRdb table, and some are missing; sequencing was by immunoSEQ multiplex PCR. The sample contains about 270,000 clones, none of them singletons. This clone has more than one count but fewer than ten. The target antigen is unknown. A much larger clone sits a single nucleotide away, making a read error possible. Mouse names are used for the genes. Read coverage stops 4 residues before the CDR3 terminus; the germline J gene supplies the remainder. Other DNA sequences of this sample code for an identical CDR3.

Sequencing input: CD4+ T cells sorted from a lymph node. The chain carries TRBV13-3 and TRBJ1-1, with 8 bases identical to TRBD1. The TCR comes from a C3H/HeJ mouse with alopecia areata. Mouse MHC haplotype: H2-k. The part of the CDR3 DNA that was read is TGTGCCAGCAGTGACCAGGGGGCGGACACA. Its protein is CASSDQGADT. The full CDR3 protein is CASSDQGADTEVFF.